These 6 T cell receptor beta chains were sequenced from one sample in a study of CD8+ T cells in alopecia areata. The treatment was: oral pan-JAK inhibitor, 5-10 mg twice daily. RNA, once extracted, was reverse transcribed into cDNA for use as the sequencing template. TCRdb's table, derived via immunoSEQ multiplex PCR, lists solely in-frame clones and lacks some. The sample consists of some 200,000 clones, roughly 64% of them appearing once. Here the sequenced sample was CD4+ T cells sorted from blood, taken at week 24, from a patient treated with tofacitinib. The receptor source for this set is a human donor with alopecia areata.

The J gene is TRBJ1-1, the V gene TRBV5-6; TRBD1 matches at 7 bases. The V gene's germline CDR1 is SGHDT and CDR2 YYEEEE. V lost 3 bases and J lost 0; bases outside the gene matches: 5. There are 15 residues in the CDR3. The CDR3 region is CASSYRGQLNTEAFF. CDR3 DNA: TGTGCCAGCAGCTATCGGGGACAGTTGAACACTGAAGCTTTCTTT. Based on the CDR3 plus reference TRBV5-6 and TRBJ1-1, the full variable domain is DAGVTQSPTHLIKTRGQQVTLRCSPKSGHDTVSWYQQALGQGPQFIFQYYEEEERQRGNFPDRFSGHQFPNYSSELNVNALLLGDSALYLCASSYRGQLNTEAFFGQGTRLTVV.

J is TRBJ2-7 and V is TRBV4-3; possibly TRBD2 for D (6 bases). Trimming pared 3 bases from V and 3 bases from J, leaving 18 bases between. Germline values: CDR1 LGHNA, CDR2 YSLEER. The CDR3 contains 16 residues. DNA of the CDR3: TGCGCCAGCAGCCAGGCTGTCACGCGGGGCCTCTACGAGCAGTACTTC. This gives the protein CASSQAVTRGLYEQYF.

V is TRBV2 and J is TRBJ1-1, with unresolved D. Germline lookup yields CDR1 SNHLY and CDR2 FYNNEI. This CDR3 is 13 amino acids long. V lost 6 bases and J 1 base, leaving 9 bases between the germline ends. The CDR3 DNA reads TGTGCCAGCAGCGCAAGAGGGAACACTGAAGCTTTCTTT. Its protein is CASSARGNTEAFF.

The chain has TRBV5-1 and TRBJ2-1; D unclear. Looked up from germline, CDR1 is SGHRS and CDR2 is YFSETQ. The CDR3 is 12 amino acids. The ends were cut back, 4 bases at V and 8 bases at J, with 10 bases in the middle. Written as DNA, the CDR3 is TGCGCCAGCAGCCGCCTGTCCGATGAGCAGTTCTTC. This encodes CASSRLSDEQFF.

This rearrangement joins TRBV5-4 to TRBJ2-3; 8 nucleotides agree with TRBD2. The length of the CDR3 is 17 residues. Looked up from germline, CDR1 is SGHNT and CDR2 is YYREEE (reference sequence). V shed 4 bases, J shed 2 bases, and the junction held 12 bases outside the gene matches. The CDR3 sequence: CASSAGRSGSNTDTQYF. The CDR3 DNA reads TGTGCCAGCAGCGCTGGGAGGAGCGGGAGCAACACAGATACGCAGTATTTT.

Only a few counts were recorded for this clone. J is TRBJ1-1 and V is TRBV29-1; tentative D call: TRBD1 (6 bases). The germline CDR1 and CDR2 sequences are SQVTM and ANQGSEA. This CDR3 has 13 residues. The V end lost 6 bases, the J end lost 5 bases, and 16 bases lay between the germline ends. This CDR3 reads CSVRGGGGTEAFF. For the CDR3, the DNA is TGCAGCGTCCGCGGGGGCGGGGGAACTGAAGCTTTCTTT.